These T cell receptor beta chains were read from a single sample in a study of cytomegalovirus exposure and HLA in healthy donors. The table came from immunoSEQ multiplex PCR; TCRdb's copy has only in-frame clones and leaves some out. The specimen's table records 60,000 to 85,000 clones. The sequenced sample was PBMCs. These receptors came from a man aged 50 or older in good health and CMV-seropositive. Both conserved end residues are part of each CDR3. The order of the fields is V gene, D gene, J gene, CDR3 protein, CDR3 DNA. The D gene is left open where the match is weak.

TRBV5-4	NA	TRBJ2-1	CASSLVTANDEQFF	TGTGCCAGCAGCTTGGTGACAGCAAACGATGAGCAGTTCTTC
TRBV12-5	TRBD2	TRBJ2-3	CASGWGEREQDTQYF	TGTGCTAGTGGTTGGGGGGAGCGGGAACAGGATACGCAGTATTTT
TRBV28	NA	TRBJ1-2	CASSKGDYGYTF	TGTGCCAGCAGCAAGGGAGACTATGGCTACACCTTC
TRBV27	NA	TRBJ1-5	CASSLRGLDSNQPQHF	TGTGCCAGCAGTTTAAGGGGCCTTGATAGCAATCAGCCCCAGCATTTT
TRBV6-6	NA	TRBJ2-1	CASSYSRENEQFF	TGTGCCAGCAGTTACTCTCGAGAAAATGAGCAGTTCTTC
TRBV7-9	NA	TRBJ1-2	CASSLEEGDGYTF	TGTGCCAGCAGCTTAGAAGAGGGTGACGGCTACACCTTC
TRBV4-1	TRBD2	TRBJ2-7	CASSLLRGGTYEQYF	TGCGCCAGCAGCCTCCTTCGGGGGGGAACCTACGAGCAGTACTTC
TRBV7-2	NA	TRBJ1-1	CARSRGGTTEAFF	TGTGCCAGAAGCCGGGGAGGAACCACTGAAGCTTTCTTT
TRBV27	NA	TRBJ1-6	CASSLSGAYNSPLHF	TGTGCCAGCAGTTTATCCGGGGCCTATAATTCACCCCTCCACTTT
TRBV6-1	NA	TRBJ2-5	CASSPRGVGQETQYF	TGTGCCAGCAGTCCTCGAGGCGTTGGGCAAGAGACCCAGTACTTC
TRBV18	TRBD1	TRBJ2-3	CASSPSTGGDTQYF	TGTGCCAGCTCACCATCCACAGGGGGCGATACGCAGTATTTT
TRBV7-2	NA	TRBJ2-3	CASSWTGLGGTDTQYF	TGTGCCAGCAGCTGGACCGGACTTGGGGGGACAGATACGCAGTATTTT
TRBV28	TRBD1	TRBJ1-1	CASRDRDRAFF	TGTGCCAGCAGGGACAGGGACCGAGCTTTCTTT
TRBV7-9	NA	TRBJ1-4	CASSLGPTQGEKLFF	TGTGCCAGCAGCTTAGGGCCCACCCAGGGTGAAAAACTGTTTTTT
TRBV10-2	TRBD1	TRBJ2-1	CASSSTGGRVYNEQFF	TGCGCCAGCAGTTCCACAGGGGGAAGGGTTTACAATGAGCAGTTCTTC
TRBV5-1	TRBD2	TRBJ2-7	CASSLGLAGDEQYF	TGCGCCAGCAGCTTGGGCCTAGCGGGAGACGAGCAGTACTTC
TRBV29-1	NA	TRBJ2-3	CSAPGDTQYF	TGCAGCGCTCCCGGGGATACGCAGTATTTT
TRBV6-5	TRBD1	TRBJ1-1	CASSRPGQANTEAFF	TGTGCCAGCAGTCGGCCGGGACAGGCGAACACTGAAGCTTTCTTT
TRBV5-1	TRBD1	TRBJ2-5	CASSLEQGETQYF	TGCGCCAGCAGCTTGGAACAGGGGGAGACCCAGTACTTC
TRBV29-1	TRBD1	TRBJ1-1	CSVELPGQGIPDTEAFF	TGCAGCGTTGAACTCCCGGGACAGGGGATCCCCGACACTGAAGCTTTCTTT
TRBV4-1	NA	TRBJ1-1	CASSRQEDTEAFF	TGCGCCAGCAGCCGACAGGAGGACACTGAAGCTTTCTTT
TRBV7-9	NA	TRBJ1-1	CAIWAELNTEAFF	TGTGCCATCTGGGCCGAGCTGAACACTGAAGCTTTCTTT
TRBV28	TRBD1	TRBJ2-1	CASTPLGGQGNEQFF	TGTGCCAGCACCCCGTTGGGGGGACAGGGAAATGAGCAGTTCTTC
TRBV7-8	TRBD1	TRBJ1-5	CASSHDREDLSNQPQHF	TGTGCCAGCAGCCATGACAGGGAGGATCTTAGCAATCAGCCCCAGCATTTT
TRBV5-1	TRBD1	TRBJ1-1	CASSLQGYTEAFF	TGCGCCAGCAGCTTACAGGGGTACACTGAAGCTTTCTTT
TRBV19	TRBD1	TRBJ1-2	CASDRQGYGYTF	TGTGCCAGTGACCGACAGGGCTATGGCTACACCTTC
TRBV6-6	NA	TRBJ1-3	CASSYPPQGSGNTIYF	TGTGCCAGCAGCTATCCTCCGCAGGGCTCTGGAAACACCATATATTTT
TRBV6-1	NA	TRBJ1-4	CASSEPGSREKLFF	TGTGCCAGCAGTGAACCGGGGAGCAGAGAAAAACTGTTTTTT
TRBV28	NA	TRBJ1-1	CASGGRTEAFF	TGTGCCTCCGGAGGGCGGACTGAAGCTTTCTTT
TRBV19	NA	TRBJ1-1	CASSIMGGTEAFF	TGTGCCAGTAGTATCATGGGGGGGACTGAAGCTTTCTTT
TRBV7-7	TRBD2	TRBJ2-1	CASSPGLAGSYNEQFF	TGTGCCAGCAGCCCAGGACTAGCGGGGTCCTACAATGAGCAGTTCTTC
TRBV7-9	NA	TRBJ2-2	CASSARKGEAGELFF	TGTGCCAGCAGCGCAAGGAAGGGGGAAGCCGGGGAGCTGTTTTTT
TRBV4-1	NA	TRBJ1-1	CASSHRARGLDTEAFF	TGCGCCAGCAGCCACCGTGCCCGAGGGTTGGACACTGAAGCTTTCTTT
TRBV18	TRBD1	TRBJ1-1	CATSPQGADTEAFF	TGTGCCACCTCGCCCCAGGGGGCGGACACTGAAGCTTTCTTT
TRBV28	TRBD1	TRBJ2-7	CASQGGDYEQYF	TGTGCCAGCCAAGGGGGCGATTACGAGCAGTACTTC
TRBV4-1	NA	TRBJ2-5	CASSQTGTFQETQYF	TGCGCCAGCAGCCAAACGGGAACCTTCCAAGAGACCCAGTACTTC
TRBV5-6	NA	TRBJ1-2	CASSPVGGYGYTF	TGTGCCAGCAGCCCGGTGGGGGGCTATGGCTACACCTTC
TRBV7-9	NA	TRBJ1-2	CASSFLAEGYTF	TGTGCCAGCAGCTTTTTGGCAGAAGGCTACACCTTC
TRBV18	TRBD2	TRBJ2-6	CASSSRAGASGANVLTF	TGTGCCAGCTCATCCCGGGCGGGAGCCTCTGGGGCCAACGTCCTGACTTTC
TRBV6-5	NA	TRBJ2-1	CASSTGLLGQFF	TGTGCCAGCAGCACAGGGTTGTTAGGGCAGTTCTTC
TRBV5-8	TRBD2	TRBJ2-3	CASSFLTSGTTSTDTQYF	TGTGCCAGCAGCTTCTTAACTAGCGGAACCACTAGCACAGATACGCAGTATTTT
TRBV9	TRBD1	TRBJ2-5	CASSPGGYPEVETQYF	TGTGCCAGCAGCCCAGGGGGCTATCCGGAGGTGGAGACCCAGTACTTC
TRBV5-6	TRBD1	TRBJ2-7	CASTLVQGPLDEQYF	TGTGCCAGCACGCTTGTACAGGGGCCCCTTGACGAGCAGTACTTC
TRBV5-6	TRBD2	TRBJ2-1	CASSLAGTSGSVYNEQFF	TGTGCCAGCAGCTTGGCCGGGACTAGCGGGAGTGTCTACAATGAGCAGTTCTTC
TRBV14	NA	TRBJ2-1	CASSQGTRGPYNEQFF	TGTGCCAGCAGCCAGGGTACTAGAGGGCCTTACAATGAGCAGTTCTTC
TRBV27	TRBD1	TRBJ1-1	CASSPFPGQGQWNTEAFF	TGTGCCAGCAGTCCTTTCCCGGGACAGGGCCAATGGAACACTGAAGCTTTCTTT
TRBV7-9	TRBD1	TRBJ2-2	CASDRVESGELFF	TGTGCCAGCGACAGGGTTGAGTCCGGGGAGCTGTTTTTT
TRBV30	NA	TRBJ1-1	CAWSFGGPNTEAFF	TGTGCCTGGAGCTTCGGAGGACCGAACACTGAAGCTTTCTTT
TRBV5-8	TRBD1	TRBJ1-5	CASSSSGTVNQPQHF	TGTGCCAGCAGCTCCTCCGGGACAGTTAATCAGCCCCAGCATTTT
TRBV20-1	NA	TRBJ2-4	CSATGENIQYF	TGCAGTGCTACAGGGGAGAACATTCAGTACTTC
TRBV5-4	NA	TRBJ1-2	CASSLEGRGANYGYTF	TGTGCCAGCAGCTTGGAAGGCAGGGGAGCCAACTATGGCTACACCTTC
TRBV5-1	TRBD2	TRBJ2-5	CASSPGGVGETQYF	TGCGCCAGCAGCCCGGGAGGGGTCGGAGAGACCCAGTACTTC
TRBV11-2	TRBD1	TRBJ1-6	CASSFGGTGDSPLHF	TGTGCCAGCAGCTTCGGCGGGACAGGGGACTCACCCCTCCACTTT